The 18 T cell receptor beta chains below all came from one sample that was sequenced in a study of blood T cell repertoires in COVID-19. Repertoires were generated with immunoSEQ multiplex PCR, while TCRdb's copy carries only in-frame clones and drops some. This table has a few hundred thousand clones, less than 95% appearing once. Sequenced sample: PBMCs or T cells enriched from blood (not recorded which). The receptors shown here come from a man younger than 35 who had recovered from COVID-19.

The chain carries TRBV19 and TRBJ2-5; the D gene is possibly TRBD2 (5 bases). V was pared by 3 bases and J by 3 bases, with 11 bases between. CDR1 and CDR2 (germline): LNHDA, SQIVND (reference sequence). The CDR3 is 14 amino acids. CDR3 protein: CASSMERRKETQYF. In DNA, the CDR3 is TGTGCCAGTAGTATGGAGCGGAGGAAAGAGACCCAGTACTTC.

The J gene is TRBJ1-2, the V gene TRBV19; 7 bases map to TRBD1. V trimming: 5 bases; J trimming: 4 bases; junction bases outside the gene matches: 4. This CDR3 is 13 amino acids long. From germline, CDR1 is LNHDA and CDR2 SQIVND (reference sequence). The chain's CDR3 is CASSPGDSYGYTF. Here the CDR3 DNA reads TGTGCCAGTAGTCCGGGGGACAGCTATGGCTACACCTTC.

The J gene is TRBJ2-7, the V gene TRBV28; 7 nucleotides align to TRBD1. The V segment lost 2 bases and the J segment 3 bases; nucleotides outside the gene matches: 13. Per the germline V gene, CDR1 is MDHEN and CDR2 is SYDVKM. The CDR3 spans 17 residues. CDR3 sequence: CASSLGTAFNRGYEQYF. DNA for the CDR3: TGTGCCAGCAGTTTAGGGACAGCGTTCAACCGGGGCTACGAGCAGTACTTC.

The chain recombines TRBV6-5 with TRBJ2-3; 12 bases map to TRBD2. CDR3 length: 15 amino acids. The V and J ends lost 6 bases and 4 bases, in that order; junction bases with no gene match: 5. Germline loops: CDR1 MNHEY, CDR2 SVGAGI. CDR3 nucleotide sequence: TGTGCCAGCAGCCTCGGACTAGCGGGACCAGATACGCAGTATTTT. The encoded protein is CASSLGLAGPDTQYF.

The rearrangement uses TRBV12-3 or TRBV12-4 and TRBJ1-5; D not certain. Trimming stripped 5 bases from V and 9 bases from J, with 11 bases between. The CDR3 runs to 12 residues. As DNA, the CDR3 is TGTGCCAGCAGTACCCCGGGAACGCCCCAGCATTTT. It translates to CASSTPGTPQHF.

The gene calls are TRBV6-2 or TRBV6-3 and TRBJ2-7, with no clear D. This CDR3 has 12 amino acids. Germline CDR1 and CDR2: MNHEY and SVGEGT. Trimming cost V 5 bases and J 7 bases, with 12 bases left between them. CDR3 bases: TGTGCCAGCAGTCCCTCGAACTGGGAGCAGTACTTC. This sequence encodes CASSPSNWEQYF.

This chain joins TRBV5-1 and TRBJ1-6; TRBD1 matches at 9 bases. Per the germline V gene, CDR1 is SGHRS and CDR2 is YFSETQ. V trimming: 4 bases; J trimming: 9 bases; junction bases outside the gene matches: 5. This CDR3 has 14 residues. The CDR3 DNA reads as TGCGCCAGCAGCGAACAGGGGGCAAGTTCACCCCTCCACTTT. Protein: CASSEQGASSPLHF.

V usage is TRBV9 and J usage is TRBJ2-1; D is possibly TRBD2 (6 bases). The CDR3 contains 15 residues. Germline V gives CDR1 SGDLS, CDR2 YYNGEE. Deletions cut 7 bases from V and 0 bases from J, with 14 bases between. The CDR3 DNA is TGTGCCAGCGGCCGGGAGTGGAGCTCCTACAATGAGCAGTTCTTC. Protein sequence: CASGREWSSYNEQFF.

For this clone: A read error may explain this, as a much larger clone is one base away. The chain employs TRBV7-2 and TRBJ2-1, with TRBD2 identical over 8 bases. The CDR3 spans 16 residues. The V and J ends lost 6 bases and 8 bases, in that order; junction bases with no gene match: 15. Germline values: CDR1 SGHTA, CDR2 FQGNSA. The CDR3 region is CASSPGLVGNGYEQFF. In nucleotides, the CDR3 is TGTGCCAGCAGTCCGGGACTAGTGGGAAACGGCTATGAGCAGTTCTTC.

The V call is TRBV30, the J call TRBJ2-5, with 7 nucleotides matching TRBD1. This CDR3 spans 12 amino acids. In germline, CDR1 is GTSNPN, CDR2 SVGIG (reference sequence). Losses at the gene ends were 7 bases for V and 3 bases for J; bases not matched to a gene: 5. In DNA form, the CDR3 reads TGTGCCTACGGACAGGCCAAAGAGACCCAGTACTTC. It encodes CAYGQAKETQYF.

This clone was observed a single time. CDR3 loop: CSVDTGGFNTEAFF. The CDR3 DNA reads as TGCAGCGTGGATACAGGGGGATTTAACACTGAAGCTTTCTTT. The rearrangement joins TRBV29-1 to TRBJ1-1; 8 bases agree with TRBD1. This CDR3 is built from 14 residues. The germline CDR1 and CDR2 sequences are SQVTM and ANQGSEA. Losses at the gene ends were 6 bases for V and 2 bases for J; bases not matched to a gene: 8. Drawing the rest from reference TRBV29-1 and TRBJ1-1, the complete variable domain is SAVISQKPSRDICQRGTSLTIQCQVDSQVTMMFWYRQQPGQSLTLIATANQGSEATYESGFVIDKFPISRPNLTFSTLTVSNMSPEDSSIYLCSVDTGGFNTEAFFGQGTRLTVV.

The chain uses TRBV9 and TRBJ2-3, with 10 bases fitting TRBD2. The CDR3 extends over 16 amino acids. V trimming: 0 bases; J trimming: 2 bases; junction bases outside the gene matches: 3. Germline V gene data show CDR1 as SGDLS and CDR2 as YYNGEE. The CDR3 protein is CASSVGAGGTTDTQYF. The CDR3 DNA follows: TGTGCCAGCAGCGTAGGAGCGGGAGGGACCACAGATACGCAGTATTTT.

CDR3 DNA: TGTGCCAGCAGCGCACAGGACAGGGACGTTCCCACTGAAGCTTTCTTT. Translating gives CASSAQDRDVPTEAFF. This chain connects TRBV9 to TRBJ1-1; the match to TRBD1 covers 8 bases. J was trimmed by 4 bases and V by 3 bases; bases with no gene match: 11. The V gene's germline CDR1 is SGDLS and CDR2 YYNGEE. This CDR3 comprises 16 residues.

The rearrangement uses TRBV5-1 and TRBJ2-1; 9 bases line up with TRBD1. This CDR3 region has 16 residues. V was clipped by 3 bases and J by 8 bases; unmatched bases: 12. The V gene's germline CDR1 is SGHRS and CDR2 YFSETQ. The DNA for the CDR3 is TGCGCCAGCAGCTGGGGACCGGGACAGGGTAGGGATGAGCAGTTCTTC. It specifies CASSWGPGQGRDEQFF.

The J gene is TRBJ2-7, the V gene TRBV5-1; a possible D gene is TRBD1 (6 bases). Germline CDR1 reads SGHRS; CDR2 reads YFSETQ. CDR3 length: 14 residues. The V and J ends lost 1 base and 2 bases respectively, with 10 bases between them. CDR3 coding DNA: TGCGCCAGCAGCTTGAGGGGGTTAACCTACGAGCAGTACTTC. It encodes CASSLRGLTYEQYF.

The J gene is TRBJ2-7, the V gene TRBV10-2, with 9 bases lining up with TRBD1. The ends lost 4 bases at V and 3 bases at J; junction bases unmatched: 7. There are 15 residues in the CDR3. Germline CDR1 and CDR2: WSHSY and SAAADI. CDR3 nucleotides: TGCGCCAGCAGTGCCCGGGACAGGGACTACTACGAGCAGTACTTC. Translating it yields CASSARDRDYYEQYF.

The chain recombines TRBV11-2 with TRBJ1-2; D gene unclear. The germline V gene encodes CDR1 SGHAT and CDR2 FQNNGV. CDR3 size: 15 residues. The V gene lost 1 base and the J gene lost 4 bases, with 13 bases spanning the gap. CDR3 sequence reads: CASSLGAGYFYGYTF. The CDR3 nucleotides read TGTGCCAGCAGCTTAGGGGCCGGATATTTCTATGGCTACACCTTC.

The CDR3 bases are TGTGCCAGCAGCTTAGGAGGTCGGGATAATTCACCCCTCCACTTT. This codes for CASSLGGRDNSPLHF. The chain recombines TRBV7-8 with TRBJ1-6; no reliable D call. The CDR3 extends over 15 amino acids. Germline V gene lookup returns CDR1 SGHVS and CDR2 FQNEAQ. Trimming stripped 1 base from V and 5 bases from J, with 9 bases between.